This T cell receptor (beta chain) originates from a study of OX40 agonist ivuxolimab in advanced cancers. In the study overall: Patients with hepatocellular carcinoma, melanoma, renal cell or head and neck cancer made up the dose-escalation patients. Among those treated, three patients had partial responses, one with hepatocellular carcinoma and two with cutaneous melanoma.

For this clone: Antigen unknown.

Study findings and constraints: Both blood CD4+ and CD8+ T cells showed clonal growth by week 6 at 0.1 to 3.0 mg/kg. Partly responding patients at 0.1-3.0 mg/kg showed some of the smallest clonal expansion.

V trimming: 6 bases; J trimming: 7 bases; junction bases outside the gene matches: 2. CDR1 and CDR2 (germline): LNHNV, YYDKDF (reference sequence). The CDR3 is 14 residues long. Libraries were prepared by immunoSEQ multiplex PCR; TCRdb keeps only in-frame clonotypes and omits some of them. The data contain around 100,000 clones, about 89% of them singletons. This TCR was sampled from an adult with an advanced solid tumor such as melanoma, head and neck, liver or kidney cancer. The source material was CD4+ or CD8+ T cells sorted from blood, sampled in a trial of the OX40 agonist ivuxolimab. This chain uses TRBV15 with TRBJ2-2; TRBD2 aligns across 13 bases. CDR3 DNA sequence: TGTGCCACCAGGGGACTAGCGGGACACGGGGAGCTGTTTTTT. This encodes CATRGLAGHGELFF.